This is a list of T cell receptor beta chains from one sample in a study of identical twins. Each CDR3 protein gets one entry after TCRdb re-called the 5' RACE reads with MiXCR. The table lists about 890,000 distinct CDR3 sequences, roughly 12% of them singletons. This same sample was also taken into another study, of yellow fever vaccine responses in identical twins.

Source material: PBMCs. The receptors derive from a woman between 18 and 29 years old in good health. The CDR3 runs from the conserved cysteine through the conserved F or W. Fields, in order: J gene, D gene, clone size, V gene, CDR3 DNA, CDR3 protein. The D gene is left open where the match is weak. Clone size, where shown, is once, few, many, or a class for clones that have expanded.

j_gene: TRBJ2-1
d_gene: -
abundance: -
v_gene: TRBV29-1
CDR3nt: TGCAGCGTTGCCGAGACAGACTACAATGAGCAGTTCTTC
CDR3aa: CSVAETDYNEQFF

j_gene: TRBJ2-1
d_gene: -
abundance: few
v_gene: TRBV5-1
CDR3nt: TGCGCCAGCAGGGGGTCCGCAATAGACAATGAGCAGTTCTTC
CDR3aa: CASRGSAIDNEQFF

j_gene: TRBJ2-4
d_gene: -
abundance: -
v_gene: TRBV16
CDR3nt: TGTGCCAGCAGCCCCGGACTACGTTCGGCCAAAAACATTCAGTACTTC
CDR3aa: CASSPGLRSAKNIQYF

j_gene: TRBJ2-3
d_gene: -
abundance: few
v_gene: TRBV2
CDR3nt: TGTGCCAGCAGTGAAGGGGGCGGGATGGGAACAGATACGCAGTATTTT
CDR3aa: CASSEGGGMGTDTQYF

j_gene: TRBJ2-1
d_gene: TRBD2
abundance: many
v_gene: TRBV12-3/TRBV12-4
CDR3nt: TGTGCCAGCAGGGCCACTAGCGGGGCATACAATGAGCAGTTCTTC
CDR3aa: CASRATSGAYNEQFF

j_gene: TRBJ2-2
d_gene: -
abundance: -
v_gene: TRBV12-3/TRBV12-4
CDR3nt: TGTGCCAGCAACAAGCCCGGGGAAGCGGCCACCGGGGAGCTGTTTTTT
CDR3aa: CASNKPGEAATGELFF

j_gene: TRBJ1-1
d_gene: -
abundance: -
v_gene: TRBV15
CDR3nt: TGTGCCACCAGCAGAAAGAGGGCAGGGAACACTGAAGCTTTCTTT
CDR3aa: CATSRKRAGNTEAFF

j_gene: TRBJ1-1
d_gene: -
abundance: few
v_gene: TRBV12-3/TRBV12-4
CDR3nt: TGTGCCAGCAGAAGGGAAACTGAAGCTTTCTTT
CDR3aa: CASRRETEAFF

j_gene: TRBJ1-6
d_gene: -
abundance: many
v_gene: TRBV12-3/TRBV12-4
CDR3nt: TGTGCCAGCAGTTTAGGTCCGGTCGGTTCACCCCTCCACTTT
CDR3aa: CASSLGPVGSPLHF

j_gene: TRBJ2-6
d_gene: -
abundance: few
v_gene: TRBV5-1
CDR3nt: TGCGCCAGCAGCTTTATACAGGGTTCCGGGGCCAACGTCCTGACTTTC
CDR3aa: CASSFIQGSGANVLTF

j_gene: TRBJ1-1
d_gene: -
abundance: -
v_gene: TRBV12-3/TRBV12-4
CDR3nt: TGTGCCAGCAGTTTAATCGGGGCCCGCCCGAGGACTGAAGCTTTCTTT
CDR3aa: CASSLIGARPRTEAFF

j_gene: TRBJ2-3
d_gene: TRBD2
abundance: -
v_gene: TRBV28
CDR3nt: TGTGCCAGCAGTCCCACTAGCGGAGATAGCACAGATACGCAGTATTTT
CDR3aa: CASSPTSGDSTDTQYF

j_gene: TRBJ2-2
d_gene: -
abundance: -
v_gene: TRBV20-1
CDR3nt: TGCAGTGCGCCCAGGGGGAGGATCACCGGGGAGCTGTTTTTT
CDR3aa: CSAPRGRITGELFF

j_gene: TRBJ1-5
d_gene: -
abundance: many
v_gene: TRBV6-1
CDR3nt: TGTGCCAGCAGACTCCAGGACGGCTATAGCAATCAGCCCCAGCATTTT
CDR3aa: CASRLQDGYSNQPQHF

j_gene: TRBJ2-7
d_gene: -
abundance: few
v_gene: TRBV29-1
CDR3nt: TGCAGCGCCGAAGATAGATACGAGCAGTACTTC
CDR3aa: CSAEDRYEQYF

j_gene: TRBJ2-5
d_gene: -
abundance: -
v_gene: TRBV12-3/TRBV12-4
CDR3nt: TGTGCCAGCAGTCCAGGGCGCGGGGAAGAGACCCAGTACTTC
CDR3aa: CASSPGRGEETQYF

j_gene: TRBJ1-1
d_gene: TRBD1
abundance: many
v_gene: TRBV7-9
CDR3nt: TGTGCCAGCAGCTTATTCTCGGACAGGGCGGCGAACACTGAAGCTTTCTTT
CDR3aa: CASSLFSDRAANTEAFF

j_gene: TRBJ2-7
d_gene: TRBD2
abundance: -
v_gene: TRBV12-3/TRBV12-4
CDR3nt: TGTGCCAGCAGTGCCGGTGCAGCGGGAGAATACGAGCAGTACTTC
CDR3aa: CASSAGAAGEYEQYF

j_gene: TRBJ1-1
d_gene: -
abundance: -
v_gene: TRBV5-1
CDR3nt: TGCGCCAGCAGAAGTGGGACGGATTACATGAACACTGAAGCTTTCTTT
CDR3aa: CASRSGTDYMNTEAFF

j_gene: TRBJ1-6
d_gene: TRBD1
abundance: -
v_gene: TRBV24-1
CDR3nt: TGTGCCACCGCCCCCGGGGACAGCAATTCACCCCTCCACTTT
CDR3aa: CATAPGDSNSPLHF

j_gene: TRBJ2-1
d_gene: TRBD2
abundance: many
v_gene: TRBV5-1
CDR3nt: TGCGCCAGCAGCTTGACGACTCGGGGTAGCGGGAGGTCCGGCCCTGCAAACAATGAGCAGTTCTTC
CDR3aa: CASSLTTRGSGRSGPANNEQFF

j_gene: TRBJ2-5
d_gene: TRBD2
abundance: -
v_gene: TRBV20-1
CDR3nt: TGCAGTGCTAGAGATCCGGGCGGGGGGGGCAAAAAGACCCAGTACTTC
CDR3aa: CSARDPGGGGKKTQYF

j_gene: TRBJ2-7
d_gene: -
abundance: -
v_gene: TRBV28
CDR3nt: TGTGCCAGCAGTTTATTGCCAGGATCCTACGAGCAGTACTTC
CDR3aa: CASSLLPGSYEQYF

j_gene: TRBJ2-6
d_gene: -
abundance: -
v_gene: TRBV20-1
CDR3nt: TGCAGTGCCTATCAGGGTGCTGGGGCCAACGTCCTGACTTTC
CDR3aa: CSAYQGAGANVLTF

j_gene: TRBJ2-7
d_gene: TRBD2
abundance: few
v_gene: TRBV4-1
CDR3nt: TGCGCCAGCAGCCAAGAAACTAGCGGGAGGGCCCGCGGGGGCTTCTACGAGCAGTACTTC
CDR3aa: CASSQETSGRARGGFYEQYF

j_gene: TRBJ2-1
d_gene: -
abundance: -
v_gene: TRBV5-6
CDR3nt: TGTGCCAGCAGCTTTACAGCGGGTGAGCAGTTCTTC
CDR3aa: CASSFTAGEQFF

j_gene: TRBJ2-5
d_gene: TRBD2
abundance: -
v_gene: TRBV28
CDR3nt: TGTGCCAGCAGTTCCCGACTAGTCAGCGGGAGTTCGCAAGAGACCCAGTACTTC
CDR3aa: CASSSRLVSGSSQETQYF

j_gene: TRBJ1-4
d_gene: TRBD1
abundance: -
v_gene: TRBV4-2
CDR3nt: TGTGCCAGCAGCCAATCTAACAGGGGAATGGAAAAACTGTTTTTT
CDR3aa: CASSQSNRGMEKLFF

j_gene: TRBJ1-1
d_gene: -
abundance: -
v_gene: TRBV29-1
CDR3nt: TGCAGCGTTGAGGAAGGAGCTTTCTTT
CDR3aa: CSVEEGAFF

j_gene: TRBJ1-2
d_gene: -
abundance: -
v_gene: TRBV2
CDR3nt: TGTGCCAGCACCCCGCATCCCTATGGCTACACCTTC
CDR3aa: CASTPHPYGYTF

j_gene: TRBJ1-1
d_gene: -
abundance: many
v_gene: TRBV5-1
CDR3nt: TGCGCCAGCAGCTTGTTGTTTAACACTGAAGCTTTCTTT
CDR3aa: CASSLLFNTEAFF

j_gene: TRBJ2-5
d_gene: TRBD2
abundance: few
v_gene: TRBV12-3/TRBV12-4
CDR3nt: TGTGCCAGCAGTTTCTGGCCGGGAGGGGGGGAGACCCAGTACTTC
CDR3aa: CASSFWPGGGETQYF

j_gene: TRBJ2-2
d_gene: TRBD2
abundance: many
v_gene: TRBV6-5
CDR3nt: TGTGCCAGCAGTTATGGGGCGGGAGGACCCCGTAGCACCGGGGAGCTGTTTTTT
CDR3aa: CASSYGAGGPRSTGELFF

j_gene: TRBJ1-2
d_gene: TRBD1
abundance: -
v_gene: TRBV3-1
CDR3nt: TGTGCCAGCAGCCTTATTCGTCGTGGACAGGGGCATGATGGCTACACCTTC
CDR3aa: CASSLIRRGQGHDGYTF

j_gene: TRBJ2-5
d_gene: -
abundance: -
v_gene: TRBV27
CDR3nt: TGTGCCAGCAGGCGTACCCCGCAGGGCCGGTCAGAGACCCAGTACTTC
CDR3aa: CASRRTPQGRSETQYF

j_gene: TRBJ2-5
d_gene: -
abundance: few
v_gene: TRBV9
CDR3nt: TGTGCCAGCAGCGTAGGCGCGGGGGCCATAGAGACCCAGTACTTC
CDR3aa: CASSVGAGAIETQYF

j_gene: TRBJ2-7
d_gene: -
abundance: few
v_gene: TRBV12-3/TRBV12-4
CDR3nt: TGTGCCAGCAGTGGTCGGCATGCGTTTTCCTACGAGCAGTACTTC
CDR3aa: CASSGRHAFSYEQYF

j_gene: TRBJ2-5
d_gene: -
abundance: -
v_gene: TRBV12-3/TRBV12-4
CDR3nt: TGTGCCAGCAGTCCGAGCCGAACCCAGTACTTC
CDR3aa: CASSPSRTQYF

j_gene: TRBJ1-2
d_gene: TRBD1
abundance: many
v_gene: TRBV6-5
CDR3nt: TGTGCCAGCAGTCACCGGGACAGGGACTATGGCTACACCTTC
CDR3aa: CASSHRDRDYGYTF

j_gene: TRBJ2-7
d_gene: -
abundance: -
v_gene: TRBV4-1
CDR3nt: TGCGCCAGCAGCACCGACCCCGGAGGCTCCTACGAGCAGTACTTC
CDR3aa: CASSTDPGGSYEQYF

j_gene: TRBJ1-1
d_gene: -
abundance: few
v_gene: TRBV12-3/TRBV12-4
CDR3nt: TGTGCCAGCAGTTTTACAGCTAAGGACACTGAAGCTTTCTTT
CDR3aa: CASSFTAKDTEAFF

j_gene: TRBJ1-4
d_gene: -
abundance: few
v_gene: TRBV6-2/TRBV6-3
CDR3nt: TGTGCCAGCAGTTACGTTGCAACTAATGAAAAACTGTTTTTT
CDR3aa: CASSYVATNEKLFF

j_gene: TRBJ2-5
d_gene: TRBD2
abundance: few
v_gene: TRBV7-8
CDR3nt: TGTGCCAGCAGGCCCGGGACTAGCGAAACGGAGACCCAGTACTTC
CDR3aa: CASRPGTSETETQYF

j_gene: TRBJ1-5
d_gene: -
abundance: few
v_gene: TRBV24-1
CDR3nt: TGTGCCACCAGTGATTCGACTCAGCCCCAGCATTTT
CDR3aa: CATSDSTQPQHF

j_gene: TRBJ1-2
d_gene: -
abundance: -
v_gene: TRBV27
CDR3nt: TGTGCCAGCAGTCTTAATCAGGGGTATGGCGATGGCTACACCTTC
CDR3aa: CASSLNQGYGDGYTF

j_gene: TRBJ2-5
d_gene: -
abundance: -
v_gene: TRBV24-1
CDR3nt: TGTGCCACCAGTGATTCCGGGACCCAGTACTTC
CDR3aa: CATSDSGTQYF

j_gene: TRBJ2-6
d_gene: -
abundance: -
v_gene: TRBV6-1
CDR3nt: TGTGCCAGCAGTGACCGGATCTCTGGGGCCAACGTCCTGACTTTC
CDR3aa: CASSDRISGANVLTF

j_gene: TRBJ2-1
d_gene: TRBD2
abundance: many
v_gene: TRBV10-1
CDR3nt: TGCGCCAGCAGTGGTACTAGCGGGAGGGCGAACAATGAGCAGTTCTTC
CDR3aa: CASSGTSGRANNEQFF

j_gene: TRBJ2-1
d_gene: -
abundance: -
v_gene: TRBV11-2
CDR3nt: TGTGCCAGCAGCTTATCCGGGAAACGGGTGTTC
CDR3aa: CASSLSGKRVF

j_gene: TRBJ2-7
d_gene: -
abundance: few
v_gene: TRBV5-1
CDR3nt: TGCGCCAGCAGCTTGGTACCGAGGGGGGGTTCCTACGAGCAGTACTTC
CDR3aa: CASSLVPRGGSYEQYF

j_gene: TRBJ2-4
d_gene: -
abundance: -
v_gene: TRBV10-2
CDR3nt: TGCGCCAGCAGTGCGGGCAGAGCCAAAAACATTCAGTACTTC
CDR3aa: CASSAGRAKNIQYF

j_gene: TRBJ2-2
d_gene: TRBD2
abundance: -
v_gene: TRBV27
CDR3nt: TGTGCCAGCGGAAGCGGGGGGGCGGTCACCGGGGAGCTGTTTTTT
CDR3aa: CASGSGGAVTGELFF

j_gene: TRBJ2-1
d_gene: -
abundance: few
v_gene: TRBV4-1
CDR3nt: TGCGCCAGCAGCCAAGATCCCCCTGGCGATGAGCAGTTCTTC
CDR3aa: CASSQDPPGDEQFF